The clone carrying this TCR beta chain was counted at least ten times. Its antigen is not identified. The sample belongs to a study of T-cell reconstitution after alpha-beta-depleted transplantation in children. Findings and caveats of the study: Some patients showed high day-60 TCRbeta diversity, which derived from surviving recipient T cells and thymic progenitors. Newly made T cells mostly supplied T-cell counts and diversity one year after transplant.

The CDR3 length is 16 residues. Germline loops: CDR1 LNHDA, CDR2 SQIVND (reference sequence). Trimming removed 5 bases from V and 1 base from J; junction bases left unmatched: 7. TCRbeta library preparation incorporated unique molecular identifiers. TCRdb ran MiXCR on the PCR reads and lists one entry per CDR3 protein. Here the sample spans 65,000 to 70,000 distinct CDR3 sequences, roughly 4.4% being singletons. This receptor was taken from a boy under two years old who had a stem cell transplant for acute myeloid leukemia, so the T cells may come from the graft donor. The gene calls are TRBV19 and TRBJ1-5; 8 bases match TRBD1. The sample was PBMCs, mostly from graft donor cells, taken 180 days after TCRalphabeta/CD19-depleted stem cell transplant. The DNA of the CDR3 is TGTGCCAGTAGTCCTAGGGACAGGTGGAGCAATCAGCCCCAGCATTTT. It specifies CASSPRDRWSNQPQHF.